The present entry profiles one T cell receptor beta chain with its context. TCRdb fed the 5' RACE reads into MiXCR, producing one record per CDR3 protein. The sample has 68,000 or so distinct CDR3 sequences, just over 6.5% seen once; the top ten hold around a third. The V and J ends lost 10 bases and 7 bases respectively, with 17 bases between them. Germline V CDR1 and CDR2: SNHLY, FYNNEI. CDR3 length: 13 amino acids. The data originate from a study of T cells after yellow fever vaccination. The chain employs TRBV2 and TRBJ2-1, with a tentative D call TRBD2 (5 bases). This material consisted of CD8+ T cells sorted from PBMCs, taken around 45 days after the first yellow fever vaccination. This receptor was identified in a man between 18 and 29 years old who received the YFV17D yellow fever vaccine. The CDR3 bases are TGTGCCATTAGGACTCCCAGCAGTAATGAGCAGTTCTTC. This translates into CAIRTPSSNEQFF.